Included here is one T cell receptor (beta chain) sequence, with context. Its antigen remains unidentified. The data originate from a study of cytomegalovirus exposure and HLA in healthy donors. General study results and limits: The majority of CMV-associated TCR beta chains were reported as apparently HLA-restricted in a later analysis. TRBV6-2, TRBV6-3 and some other V segments were excluded as indistinguishable. The authors later found TCR association rates varying by HLA locus, with DRB1 most and HLA-C fewest.

PCR primers comprised 60 Vbeta and 13 Jbeta primers. Generated by immunoSEQ multiplex PCR, the TCRdb table keeps only in-frame clones and is missing some. The profile shows over 80,000 clones, over 70% of them singletons. It was healthy bone marrow donors who served as donors. Trimming removed 9 bases from V and 4 bases from J; junction bases left unmatched: 8. The CDR3 runs to 13 residues. Germline-derived CDR1 and CDR2 are MNHEY and SVGAGI. The sample taken for sequencing was PBMCs. V usage is TRBV6-5 and J usage is TRBJ1-2; 7 nucleotides align to TRBD1. The source of this sequence is a man in his forties in good health and CMV-seronegative. The CDR3 reads CASWTGPFYGYTF. For the CDR3, the DNA is TGTGCCAGTTGGACAGGCCCTTTCTATGGCTACACCTTC.